Listed here are 30 T cell receptor beta chains from one sample, sequenced in a study of cytomegalovirus exposure and HLA in healthy donors. Primers: 60 Vbeta forward and 13 Jbeta reverse. Sequenced by immunoSEQ multiplex PCR; TCRdb stores in-frame clones only, minus some. The table shows approximately 150,000 clones, with approximately 72% occurring only once. Material: PBMCs. These receptors all stem from a man in his fifties or sixties in good health and CMV-seronegative.

J is TRBJ1-5 and V is TRBV6-6, with 10 bases matching TRBD1. CDR1 and CDR2 (germline): MNHNY, SVGAGI (reference sequence). Trimming at V came to 6 bases and at J to 6 bases, leaving 8 bases not matched to a gene. CDR3 length: 15 residues. CDR3 region: CASRDRTGGGQPQHF. As DNA, the CDR3 is TGTGCCAGCAGGGACAGGACAGGGGGAGGTCAGCCCCAGCATTTT.

As DNA, the CDR3 is TGTGCCACACAGGGAGGGGGGCCGAGCTCCTACAATGAGCAGTTCTTC. It is translated as CATQGGGPSSYNEQFF. The rearrangement joins TRBV5-4 to TRBJ2-1; D might be TRBD2 (7 bases). The ends were cut back, 9 bases at V and 0 bases at J, with 19 bases in the middle. This CDR3 has 16 amino acids. Per the germline V gene, CDR1 is SGHNT and CDR2 is YYREEE (reference sequence).

The genes are TRBV27 and TRBJ2-7, with TRBD2 identical over 8 bases. The V gene's germline CDR1 is MNHEY and CDR2 SMNVEV (reference sequence). J was trimmed by 2 bases and V by 10 bases; bases with no gene match: 7. The CDR3 spans 13 residues. The CDR3: CATSSGGPYEQYF. The CDR3, as DNA: TGTGCCACCTCAAGCGGGGGTCCCTACGAGCAGTACTTC.

This clone was counted between two and nine times. The chain employs TRBV7-3 and TRBJ1-1; 8 bases match TRBD1. Germline CDR1 reads SGHTA; CDR2 reads FQGTGA. V shed 4 bases, J shed 7 bases, and the junction held 5 bases outside the gene matches. This CDR3 contains 13 residues. CDR3 DNA sequence: TGTGCCAGCAGCTCTCAGGGGGCCGGTGAAGCTTTCTTT. Its translation is CASSSQGAGEAFF.

The chain has TRBV7-2 and TRBJ1-5; 10 bases align to TRBD1. Losses at the gene ends were 5 bases for V and 5 bases for J; bases not matched to a gene: 6. The germline CDR1 and CDR2 sequences are SGHTA and FQGNSA. This CDR3 is 15 amino acids long. Here the CDR3 reads CASSKRQGADQPQHF. CDR3 DNA sequence: TGTGCCAGCAGCAAAAGACAGGGGGCTGATCAGCCCCAGCATTTT. Using reference TRBV7-2 and TRBJ1-5 for the parts outside the CDR3, the full variable domain is GAGVSQSPSNKVTEKGKDVELRCDPISGHTALYWYRQSLGQGLEFLIYFQGNSAPDKSGLPSDRFSAERTGGSVSTLTIQRTQQEDSAVYLCASSKRQGADQPQHFGDGTRLSIL.

V and J are TRBV5-1 and TRBJ1-2, with 10 bases identical to TRBD1. The CDR3 loop spans 15 amino acids. Germline V CDR1 and CDR2: SGHRS, YFSETQ. Germline trimming cut 3 bases from V and 6 bases from J; bases unmatched to any gene: 8. This CDR3 is CASSWQGTGDNGYTF. DNA of the CDR3: TGCGCCAGCAGCTGGCAGGGGACAGGGGATAATGGCTACACCTTC.

The CDR3 DNA follows: TGTGCCAGCAGCCAATCGGGAGGATCGCAGTTCTTC. It encodes CASSQSGGSQFF. J is TRBJ2-1 and V is TRBV14; TRBD2 matches 7 bases. The ends lost 2 bases at V and 12 bases at J; junction bases unmatched: 4. Germline CDR1 is SGHDN and CDR2 is FVKESK. The CDR3 length is 12 residues.

There are a few counts of this clone. The chain links TRBV2 to TRBJ2-3, with 8 bases aligning to TRBD2. J lost 4 bases, V lost 5 bases, and 8 bases had no gene match. The CDR3 loop spans 15 amino acids. The germline gives CDR1 SNHLY, CDR2 FYNNEI. As DNA, the CDR3 is TGTGCCAGCAGTCCGGGACTAGGCCATTCAGATACGCAGTATTTT. Protein sequence: CASSPGLGHSDTQYF. The full variable domain, in which reference TRBV2 and TRBJ2-3 provide the parts outside the CDR3, is EPEVTQTPSHQVTQMGQEVILRCVPISNHLYFYWYRQILGQKVEFLVSFYNNEISEKSEIFDDQFSVERPDGSNFTLKIRSTKLEDSAMYFCASSPGLGHSDTQYFGPGTRLTVL.

The chain uses TRBV6-6 and TRBJ2-7, with D perhaps matching TRBD2 (6 bases). Germline CDR1 and CDR2: MNHNY and SVGAGI (reference sequence). With 2 bases removed from V and 3 bases from J, the gap between germline ends came to 14 bases. This CDR3 spans 15 amino acids. CDR3 protein: CASSYPTGSYYEQYF. The DNA for the CDR3 is TGTGCCAGCAGTTACCCCACCGGGAGCTACTACGAGCAGTACTTC.

The chain joins TRBV27 to TRBJ2-7, with 7 bases identical to TRBD2. V was clipped by 3 bases and J by 3 bases; unmatched bases: 8. CDR1 MNHEY and CDR2 SMNVEV come from the germline V gene (reference sequence). This CDR3 is built from 15 residues. CDR3 bases: TGTGCCAGCAGTTTGGCCGGGGGGATTGTCTACGAGCAGTACTTC. Translated: CASSLAGGIVYEQYF.

The chain carries TRBV18 and TRBJ2-7; 10 bases match TRBD1. Germline V lookup: CDR1 KGHSH, CDR2 LQKENI. Germline trimming cut 4 bases from V and 3 bases from J; bases unmatched to any gene: 9. The CDR3 has 16 residues. The CDR3 loop is CASSLMGQGLSYEQYF. CDR3 in DNA: TGTGCCAGCTCACTTATGGGACAGGGGTTGAGCTACGAGCAGTACTTC.

This sequence joins TRBV5-6 and TRBJ1-1, with TRBD1 matching 9 bases. The J segment lost 2 bases and the V segment lost 5 bases, leaving 10 bases of the junction unmatched. The CDR3 totals 16 residues. CDR1 is SGHDT, CDR2 YYEEEE, per germline. The CDR3 here is CASRELAGQGNTEAFF. The CDR3 nucleotides read TGTGCCAGCAGGGAACTAGCGGGACAGGGAAACACTGAAGCTTTCTTT.

The sample holds one count of this clone. The chain carries TRBV11-2 and TRBJ1-2, with TRBD1 matching 11 bases. The CDR3 extends over 15 amino acids. V gave up 5 bases and J gave up 8 bases; unmatched junction bases: 10. Germline V gene lookup returns CDR1 SGHAT and CDR2 FQNNGV. DNA for the CDR3: TGTGCCAGCAGCCCCCGGACAGGGGGCGCGGAAGGCTACACCTTC. This gives the protein CASSPRTGGAEGYTF.

This clone has just a few counts. CDR3 amino acids: CASSFGQGLTYEQYF. The CDR3 DNA is TGTGCCAGCAGCTTCGGACAGGGGCTAACCTACGAGCAGTACTTC. The gene calls are TRBV7-2 and TRBJ2-7; the match to TRBD1 covers 9 bases. Germline V gives CDR1 SGHTA, CDR2 FQGNSA. The CDR3 has 15 amino acids. The J segment lost 2 bases and the V segment lost 3 bases, leaving 5 bases of the junction unmatched.

Regarding this clone: Other nucleotide sequences in the sample specify the same CDR3. This chain connects TRBV6-6 to TRBJ1-5, with D possibly TRBD1 on 5 matching bases. V was trimmed by 2 bases and J by 6 bases, leaving 11 bases between them. This CDR3 region has 14 residues. Germline CDR1 is MNHNY and CDR2 is SVGAGI (reference sequence). This CDR3 reads CASSYEGAGQPQHF. Here the CDR3 DNA reads TGTGCCAGCAGTTACGAAGGGGCAGGTCAGCCCCAGCATTTT.

The table lists this clone with a few counts. The DNA for the CDR3 is TGTGCCAGCAGAAAAGGGACAGTAACCAATCAGCCCCAGCATTTT. Its protein product is CASRKGTVTNQPQHF. This rearrangement joins TRBV6-8 to TRBJ1-5; 7 bases match TRBD1. The germline CDR1 and CDR2 sequences are MNHGY and SAAAGT. This CDR3 comprises 15 residues. Trimming cost V 6 bases and J 3 bases; bases outside gene matches: 8.

The rearrangement links TRBV27 to TRBJ2-7; TRBD2 agrees at 8 bases. The CDR3 runs to 14 residues. Germline values: CDR1 MNHEY, CDR2 SMNVEV (reference sequence). J was trimmed by 7 bases and V by 3 bases; bases with no gene match: 8. CDR3 nucleotide sequence: TGTGCCAGCAGTTTCTCCAGCGGGAGCAGGGAGCAGTACTTC. The encoded protein is CASSFSSGSREQYF.

This clone was counted a few times. The CDR3, as DNA: TGTGCCAGCAGTGACGAGACAGGGAGTAATCAGCCCCAGCATTTT. It specifies CASSDETGSNQPQHF. The rearrangement links TRBV2 to TRBJ1-5, with 7 bases matching TRBD1. After removal of 3 bases from V and 4 bases from J, the junction contained 6 bases not matched to a gene. The CDR3 has 15 residues. The germline V gene encodes CDR1 SNHLY and CDR2 FYNNEI.

This sequence joins TRBV6-5 and TRBJ1-2; 8 positions match TRBD1. V was clipped by 0 bases and J by 7 bases; unmatched bases: 4. The CDR3 spans 14 residues. Germline CDR1 is MNHEY and CDR2 is SVGAGI. DNA for the CDR3: TGTGCCAGCAGTTACTCGGCAGGGGGCAGTGGCTACACCTTC. This sequence encodes CASSYSAGGSGYTF.

The chain joins TRBV11-2 to TRBJ2-2, with D possibly being TRBD1 (5 bases). The V gene lost 1 base and the J gene lost 0 bases, with 12 bases spanning the gap. Germline CDR1 is SGHAT and CDR2 is FQNNGV. The CDR3 sequence is 17 residues long. DNA for the CDR3: TGTGCCAGCAGCTTAGGGGTGGGGCAGACGAACACCGGGGAGCTGTTTTTT. Translating it yields CASSLGVGQTNTGELFF.

The gene calls are TRBV5-6 and TRBJ2-3; 7 nucleotides agree with TRBD1. Germline-derived CDR1 and CDR2 are SGHDT and YYEEEE. V shed 0 bases, J shed 5 bases, and the junction held 15 bases outside the gene matches. The CDR3 totals 18 residues. As DNA, the CDR3 is TGTGCCAGCAGCTTGGATGTTCGAGCAGGGGGTAGGGAAGATACGCAGTATTTT. This gives the protein CASSLDVRAGGREDTQYF.

The sample holds a few counts of this clone. CDR3 DNA: TGTGCCAGCAGCTTAAGCGGGGCAGGGACTGAGCAGTTCTTC. This codes for CASSLSGAGTEQFF. This chain uses TRBV13 with TRBJ2-1; 7 nucleotides match TRBD2. With 2 bases clipped from V and 9 bases from J, the junction kept 7 bases outside the gene matches. CDR1 PRHDT and CDR2 FYEKMQ come from the germline V gene (reference sequence). The CDR3 extends over 14 amino acids. The full variable domain, its missing parts supplied by reference TRBV13 and TRBJ2-1, is AAGVIQSPRHLIKEKRETATLKCYPIPRHDTVYWYQQGPGQDPQFLISFYEKMQSDKGSIPDRFSAQQFSDYHSELNMSSLELGDSALYFCASSLSGAGTEQFFGPGTRLTVL.

This chain connects TRBV7-2 to TRBJ2-3, with 7 positions matching TRBD2. CDR3 size: 17 residues. CDR1 and CDR2 (germline): SGHTA, FQGNSA. V lost 3 bases, J lost 2 bases, and 11 bases stayed unmatched. This CDR3 is CASSFQAPRGITDTQYF. CDR3 DNA sequence: TGTGCCAGCAGCTTCCAGGCCCCGCGGGGGATCACAGATACGCAGTATTTT.

The V call is TRBV9, the J call TRBJ2-3, with no clear D. V was pared by 2 bases and J by 0 bases, with 7 bases between. The CDR3 sequence is 14 residues long. CDR1 is SGDLS, CDR2 YYNGEE, per germline. The chain's CDR3 is CASSVSLSTDTQYF. The CDR3 region has the DNA TGTGCCAGCAGCGTGAGCCTAAGCACAGATACGCAGTATTTT. Full variable domain (outside the CDR3, taken from reference TRBV9 and TRBJ2-3): DSGVTQTPKHLITATGQRVTLRCSPRSGDLSVYWYQQSLDQGLQFLIQYYNGEERAKGNILERFSAQQFPDLHSELNLSSLELGDSALYFCASSVSLSTDTQYFGPGTRLTVL.

This clone was seen a handful of times. This chain links TRBV14 with TRBJ1-1; D is unresolved. The CDR3 has 15 amino acids. Looked up from germline, CDR1 is SGHDN and CDR2 is FVKESK. Trimming cost V 1 base and J 0 bases, with 9 bases left between them. CDR3 bases: TGTGCCAGCAGCCAAGCACTAGGCTTGAACACTGAAGCTTTCTTT. As protein: CASSQALGLNTEAFF.

The CDR3 loop reads CASSSLGGRAQETQYF. The CDR3 nucleotides read TGCGCCAGCAGCTCCCTGGGGGGTAGGGCACAAGAGACCCAGTACTTC. J is TRBJ2-5 and V is TRBV5-1, with TRBD2 as a possible D gene (6 bases). V gave up 3 bases and J gave up 2 bases, with 17 bases separating them. This CDR3 has 16 residues. The germline CDR1 and CDR2 sequences are SGHRS and YFSETQ. Based on the CDR3 plus reference TRBV5-1 and TRBJ2-5, the full variable domain is KAGVTQTPRYLIKTRGQQVTLSCSPISGHRSVSWYQQTPGQGLQFLFEYFSETQRNKGNFPGRFSGRQFSNSRSEMNVSTLELGDSALYLCASSSLGGRAQETQYFGPGTRLLVL.

The CDR3 is CSVSGTSQNNEQFF. CDR3 nucleotides: TGCAGCGTTTCCGGGACTAGTCAAAACAATGAGCAGTTCTTC. This rearrangement joins TRBV29-1 to TRBJ2-1; 8 nucleotides match TRBD2. CDR1 is SQVTM, CDR2 ANQGSEA, per germline. The CDR3 consists of 14 residues. Trimming cost V 5 bases and J 5 bases; bases outside gene matches: 8.

The gene calls are TRBV5-6 and TRBJ1-5; 7 nucleotides align to TRBD1. The CDR3 extends over 16 amino acids. After removal of 4 bases from V and 3 bases from J, the junction contained 10 bases not matched to a gene. Germline V gives CDR1 SGHDT, CDR2 YYEEEE. The CDR3 DNA reads TGTGCCAGCAGCGAGACAGGGAGAACTAACAATCAGCCCCAGCATTTT. This translates into CASSETGRTNNQPQHF.

This clone was seen only a few times. The chain has TRBV5-1 and TRBJ2-7, with 7 bases fitting TRBD2. Germline-derived CDR1 and CDR2 are SGHRS and YFSETQ. Trimming at V came to 6 bases and at J to 0 bases, leaving 12 bases not matched to a gene. CDR3 length equals 16 residues. CDR3 protein: CASTPWGGVGSYEQYF. CDR3 bases: TGCGCCAGCACCCCCTGGGGGGGGGTCGGCTCCTACGAGCAGTACTTC.

J is TRBJ2-2 and V is TRBV19; D possibly corresponds to TRBD1 (6 bases). The CDR3 sequence is 15 residues long. Germline values: CDR1 LNHDA, CDR2 SQIVND (reference sequence). The ends were cut back, 8 bases at V and 0 bases at J, with 13 bases in the middle. CDR3 loop: CASGGRITNTGELFF. CDR3 DNA: TGTGCCAGTGGGGGCCGAATTACGAACACCGGGGAGCTGTTTTTT.